Listed below are T cell receptor beta chains from one sample, sequenced in a study of blood T cell repertoires in COVID-19. Sequenced by immunoSEQ multiplex PCR; TCRdb stores in-frame clones only, minus some. The sample has roughly 100,000 clones, around 82% seen once. The source material was peripheral blood. The receptors were sampled from a man aged 60 to 75 with acute or convalescent COVID-19. CDR3s include the opening cysteine and the closing phenylalanine or tryptophan. The D gene is left open where the match is weak. Some rows mark clone size as missing; the rest say once, few, many or name a class of expanded clone.

>NA|TRBD2|TRBV4-3|TRBJ2-7
CASSQDILAGSYEQYF
TGCGCCAGCAGCCAAGATATACTAGCGGGGTCCTACGAGCAGTACTTC
>NA|TRBD1|TRBV7-9|TRBJ2-7
CASSLFGQGGEQYF
TGTGCCAGCAGCTTATTTGGACAGGGAGGCGAGCAGTACTTC
>NA|TRBD2|TRBV15|TRBJ2-5
CATSREGLGETQYF
TGTGCCACCAGCAGAGAAGGACTAGGAGAGACCCAGTACTTC
>NA|NA|TRBV30|TRBJ1-5
CAWSRGVGNQPQHF
TGTGCCTGGAGCCGGGGTGTTGGCAATCAGCCCCAGCATTTT
>NA|NA|TRBV27|TRBJ1-5
CASRSALNQPQHF
TGTGCCAGCAGGAGTGCGCTCAATCAGCCCCAGCATTTT
>NA|TRBD1|TRBV2|TRBJ1-2
CASSEAGGRGSGYTF
TGTGCCAGCAGTGAAGCTGGTGGCAGGGGGTCGGGCTACACCTTC
>NA|TRBD2|TRBV19|TRBJ2-7
CASSIGNSGATYEQYF
TGTGCCAGTAGTATAGGTAATAGCGGGGCGACCTACGAGCAGTACTTC
>NA|TRBD1|TRBV19|TRBJ2-7
CASRVKDRSSYEQYF
TGTGCCAGTAGAGTGAAGGACAGGTCGTCCTACGAGCAGTACTTC
>NA|TRBD1|TRBV5-1|TRBJ2-7
CASSGSGTGIEQYF
TGCGCCAGCAGCGGTTCCGGGACAGGGATTGAGCAGTACTTC
>few|NA|TRBV19|TRBJ2-5
CASSITGTRETQYF
TGTGCCAGTAGTATCACAGGGACCCGGGAGACCCAGTACTTC
>NA|NA|TRBV29-1|TRBJ2-3
CSVRQESDTQYF
TGCAGCGTGAGACAGGAATCAGATACGCAGTATTTT
>few|NA|TRBV7-2|TRBJ2-3
CASSFPLSSTDTQYF
TGTGCCAGCAGCTTCCCCCTTAGTAGCACAGATACGCAGTATTTT
>NA|NA|TRBV15|TRBJ2-7
CATSREGRVNKAYEQYF
TGTGCCACCAGCAGAGAGGGGAGAGTAAACAAGGCCTACGAGCAGTACTTC
>NA|TRBD1|TRBV29-1|TRBJ2-2
CSVGRDRVSGELFF
TGCAGCGTTGGCCGGGACAGGGTTAGCGGGGAGCTGTTTTTT
>NA|NA|TRBV6-2/TRBV6-3|TRBJ1-5
CASSYSTGYQPQHF
TGTGCCAGCAGTTACTCCACCGGGTATCAGCCCCAGCATTTT
>NA|NA|TRBV30|TRBJ2-2
CAWSVSRSTGELFF
TGTGCCTGGAGTGTATCACGGAGCACCGGGGAGCTGTTTTTT